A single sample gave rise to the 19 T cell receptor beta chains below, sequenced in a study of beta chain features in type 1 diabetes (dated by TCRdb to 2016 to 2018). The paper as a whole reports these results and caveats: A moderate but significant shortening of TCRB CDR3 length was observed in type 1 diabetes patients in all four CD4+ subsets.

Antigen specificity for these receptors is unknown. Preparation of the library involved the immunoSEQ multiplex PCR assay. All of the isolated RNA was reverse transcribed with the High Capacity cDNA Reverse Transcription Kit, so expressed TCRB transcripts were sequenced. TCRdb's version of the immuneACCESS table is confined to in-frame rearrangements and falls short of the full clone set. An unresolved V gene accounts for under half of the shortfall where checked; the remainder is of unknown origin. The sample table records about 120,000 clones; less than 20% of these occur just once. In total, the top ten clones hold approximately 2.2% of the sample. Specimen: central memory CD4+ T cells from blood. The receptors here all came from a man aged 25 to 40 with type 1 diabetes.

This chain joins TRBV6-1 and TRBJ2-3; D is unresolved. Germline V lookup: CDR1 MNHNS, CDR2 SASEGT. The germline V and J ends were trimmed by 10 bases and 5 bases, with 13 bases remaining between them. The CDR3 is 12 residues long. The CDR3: CATTSPGDTQYF. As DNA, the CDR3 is TGTGCCACCACGAGTCCGGGAGATACGCAGTATTTT.

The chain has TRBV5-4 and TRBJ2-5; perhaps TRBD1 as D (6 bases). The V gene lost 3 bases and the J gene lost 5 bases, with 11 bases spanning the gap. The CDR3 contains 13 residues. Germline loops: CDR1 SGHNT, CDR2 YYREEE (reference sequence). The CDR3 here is CASSYRDEETQYF. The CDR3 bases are TGTGCCAGCAGCTACAGGGACGAGGAGACCCAGTACTTC.

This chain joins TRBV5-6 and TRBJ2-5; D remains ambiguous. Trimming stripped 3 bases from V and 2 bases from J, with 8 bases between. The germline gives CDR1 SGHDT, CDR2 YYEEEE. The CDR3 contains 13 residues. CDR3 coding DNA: TGTGCCAGCAGCTGCCCGGAACAAGAGACCCAGTACTTC. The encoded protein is CASSCPEQETQYF.

This CDR3 is CASSLGQGSNQPQHF. In DNA, the CDR3 is TGCGCCAGCAGCTTGGGACAGGGTAGCAATCAGCCCCAGCATTTT. This sequence joins TRBV5-1 and TRBJ1-5; the match to TRBD1 covers 7 bases. CDR1 SGHRS and CDR2 YFSETQ come from the germline V gene. V lost 0 bases and J lost 0; bases outside the gene matches: 0. This CDR3 contains 15 residues.

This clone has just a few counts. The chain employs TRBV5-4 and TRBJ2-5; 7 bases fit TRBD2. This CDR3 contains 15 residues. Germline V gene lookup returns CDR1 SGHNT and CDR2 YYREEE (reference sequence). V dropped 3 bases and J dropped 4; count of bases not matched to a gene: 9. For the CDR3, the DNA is TGTGCCAGCAGCTCGGGAGCGGGGTTGCGAGAGACCCAGTACTTC. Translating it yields CASSSGAGLRETQYF.

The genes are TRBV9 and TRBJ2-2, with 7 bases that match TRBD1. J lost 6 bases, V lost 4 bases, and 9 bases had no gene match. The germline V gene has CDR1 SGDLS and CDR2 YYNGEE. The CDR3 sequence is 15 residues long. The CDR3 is CASSPDVGGAGELFF. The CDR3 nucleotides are TGTGCCAGCAGCCCCGATGTAGGGGGCGCCGGGGAGCTGTTTTTT.

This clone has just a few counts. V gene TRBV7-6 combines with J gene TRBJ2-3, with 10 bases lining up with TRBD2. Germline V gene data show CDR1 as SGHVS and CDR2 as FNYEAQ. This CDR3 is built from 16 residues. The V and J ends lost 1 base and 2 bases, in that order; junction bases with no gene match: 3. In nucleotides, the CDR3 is TGTGCCAGCAGCTTAGAACTAGCGGGGCCCACAGATACGCAGTATTTT. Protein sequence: CASSLELAGPTDTQYF.

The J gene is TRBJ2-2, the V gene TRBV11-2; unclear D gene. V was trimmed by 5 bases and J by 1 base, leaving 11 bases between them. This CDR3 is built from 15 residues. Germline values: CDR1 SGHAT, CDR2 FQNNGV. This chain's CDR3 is CASSPPWGNTGELFF. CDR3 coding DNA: TGTGCCAGCAGCCCCCCTTGGGGGAACACCGGGGAGCTGTTTTTT.

The DNA of the CDR3 is TGCGCCAGCAGCGGGGGGATGAACACTGAAGCTTTCTTT. Protein product: CASSGGMNTEAFF. V usage is TRBV5-1 and J usage is TRBJ1-1, with D possibly TRBD1 on 5 matching bases. V shed 4 bases and J shed 0 bases, with 7 bases lying between them. Germline CDR1 and CDR2: SGHRS and YFSETQ. This CDR3 comprises 13 residues.

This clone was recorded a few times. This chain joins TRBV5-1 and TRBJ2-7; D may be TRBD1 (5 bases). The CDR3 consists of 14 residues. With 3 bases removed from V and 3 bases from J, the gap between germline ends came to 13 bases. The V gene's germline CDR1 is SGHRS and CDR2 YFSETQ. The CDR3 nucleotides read TGCGCCAGCAGCTATGCAGGGAAAATCTACGAGCAGTACTTC. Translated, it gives CASSYAGKIYEQYF.

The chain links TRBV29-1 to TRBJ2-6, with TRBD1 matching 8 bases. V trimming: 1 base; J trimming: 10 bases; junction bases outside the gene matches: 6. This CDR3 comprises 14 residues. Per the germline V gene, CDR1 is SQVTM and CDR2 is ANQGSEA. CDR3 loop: CSVEGRGQNNVLTF. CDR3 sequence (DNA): TGCAGCGTTGAAGGCAGGGGGCAGAATAACGTCCTGACTTTC.

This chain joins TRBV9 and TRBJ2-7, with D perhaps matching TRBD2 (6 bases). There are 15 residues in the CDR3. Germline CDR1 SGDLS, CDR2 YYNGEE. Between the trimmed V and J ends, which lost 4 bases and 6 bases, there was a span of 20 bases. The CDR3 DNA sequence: TGTGCCAGCAGCAGGCGGGGCATTTTTTACGGCGAGCAGTACTTC. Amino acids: CASSRRGIFYGEQYF. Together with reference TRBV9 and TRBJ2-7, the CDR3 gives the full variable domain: DSGVTQTPKHLITATGQRVTLRCSPRSGDLSVYWYQQSLDQGLQFLIQYYNGEERAKGNILERFSAQQFPDLHSELNLSSLELGDSALYFCASSRRGIFYGEQYFGPGTRLTVT.

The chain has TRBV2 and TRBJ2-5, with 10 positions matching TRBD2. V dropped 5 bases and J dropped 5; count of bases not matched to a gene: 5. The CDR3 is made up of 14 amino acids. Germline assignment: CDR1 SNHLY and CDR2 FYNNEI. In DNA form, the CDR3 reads TGTGCCAGCAGTATCGGACTAGCGGTCGAGACCCAGTACTTC. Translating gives CASSIGLAVETQYF.

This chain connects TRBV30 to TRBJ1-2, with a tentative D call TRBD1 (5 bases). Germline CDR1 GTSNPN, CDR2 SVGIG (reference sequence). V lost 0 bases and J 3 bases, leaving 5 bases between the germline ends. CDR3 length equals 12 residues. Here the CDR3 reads CAWSVTDYGYTF. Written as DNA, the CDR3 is TGTGCCTGGAGTGTGACAGACTATGGCTACACCTTC.

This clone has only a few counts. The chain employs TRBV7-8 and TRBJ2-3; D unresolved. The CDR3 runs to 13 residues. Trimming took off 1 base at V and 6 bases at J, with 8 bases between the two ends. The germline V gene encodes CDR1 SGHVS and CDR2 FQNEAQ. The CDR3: CASSLGRSDTQYF. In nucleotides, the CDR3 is TGTGCCAGCAGCTTAGGTCGCTCCGATACGCAGTATTTT.

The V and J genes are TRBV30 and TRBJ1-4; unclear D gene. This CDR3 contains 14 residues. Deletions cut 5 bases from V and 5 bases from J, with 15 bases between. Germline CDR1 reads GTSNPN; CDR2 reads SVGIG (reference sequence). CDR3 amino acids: CAWDKGSLNEKLFF. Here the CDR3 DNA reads TGTGCCTGGGATAAAGGGTCCCTGAATGAAAAACTGTTTTTT. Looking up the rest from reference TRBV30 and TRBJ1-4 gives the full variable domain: SQTIHQWPATLVQPVGSPLSLECTVEGTSNPNLYWYRQAAGRGLQLLFYSVGIGQISSEVPQNLSASRPQDRQFILSSKKLLLSDSGFYLCAWDKGSLNEKLFFGSGTQLSVL.

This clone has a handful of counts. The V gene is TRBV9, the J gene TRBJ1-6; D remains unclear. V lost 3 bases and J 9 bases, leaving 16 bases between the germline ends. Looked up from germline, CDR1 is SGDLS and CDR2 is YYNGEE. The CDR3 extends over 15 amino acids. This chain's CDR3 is CASSAVSPAASPLHF. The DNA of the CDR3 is TGTGCCAGCAGCGCTGTCAGCCCGGCCGCTTCACCCCTCCACTTT. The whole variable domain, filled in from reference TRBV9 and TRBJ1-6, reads DSGVTQTPKHLITATGQRVTLRCSPRSGDLSVYWYQQSLDQGLQFLIQYYNGEERAKGNILERFSAQQFPDLHSELNLSSLELGDSALYFCASSAVSPAASPLHFGNGTRLTVT.

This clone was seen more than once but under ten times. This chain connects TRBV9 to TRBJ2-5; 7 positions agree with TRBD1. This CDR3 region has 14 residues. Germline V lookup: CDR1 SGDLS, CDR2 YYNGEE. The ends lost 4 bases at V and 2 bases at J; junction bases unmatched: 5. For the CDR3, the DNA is TGTGCCAGCAGCAGATCGACAGGGCAAGAGACCCAGTACTTC. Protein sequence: CASSRSTGQETQYF.

As DNA, the CDR3 is TGTGCCAGTAGTATCGGACAGCGCAATCAGCCCCAGCATTTT. Its protein product is CASSIGQRNQPQHF. This chain links TRBV19 with TRBJ1-5, with a weak D call TRBD1 (6 bases). CDR3 length equals 14 residues. Germline V CDR1 and CDR2: LNHDA, SQIVND (reference sequence). V was shortened by 3 bases and J by 2 bases, with 8 bases between the two germline ends.